The 25 T cell receptor beta chains reported below all come from one sample, sequenced in a study of lymphopenia after photon versus proton radiotherapy. Repertoires were generated with immunoSEQ multiplex PCR, while TCRdb's copy carries only in-frame clones and drops some. In the table there are 25,000 to 40,000 clones, about 87% of which are singletons. The source was peripheral blood, collected from a patient treated with proton-based radiotherapy. These receptors were obtained from a woman between 70 and 85 years old with pancreatic cancer.

The V gene is TRBV4-3, the J gene TRBJ2-5; perhaps D is TRBD1 or TRBD2 (5 bases each). V lost 1 base to trimming and J lost 4 bases, with 16 bases between them. Germline assignment: CDR1 LGHNA and CDR2 YSLEER. The CDR3 covers 16 residues. CDR3 in DNA: TGCGCCAGCAGCCAAGGTTTCGGGGCCCTGGGAGAGACCCAGTACTTC. Translation: CASSQGFGALGETQYF.

The chain employs TRBV28 and TRBJ1-1; no reliable D call. CDR3 size: 15 residues. CDR1 MDHEN and CDR2 SYDVKM come from the germline V gene. Trimming pared 0 bases from V and 6 bases from J, leaving 14 bases between. The DNA of the CDR3 is TGTGCCAGCAGTTTATGGAGTCCGACAAGCGCTGAAGCTTTCTTT. Its protein is CASSLWSPTSAEAFF.

The chain recombines TRBV28 with TRBJ1-2, with 8 positions matching TRBD1. The germline gives CDR1 MDHEN, CDR2 SYDVKM. The CDR3 runs to 14 residues. Trimming took 2 bases from V and 8 from J; bases not matched to a gene: 7. CDR3 sequence: CASSLTQGAGGYTF. In nucleotides, the CDR3 is TGTGCCAGCAGTTTAACGCAGGGGGCTGGCGGCTACACCTTC.

There are a few counts of this clone. The J gene is TRBJ1-2, the V gene TRBV28, with TRBD1 identical over 9 bases. With V trimmed by 6 bases and J by 12 bases, 11 bases remained unmatched. The CDR3 consists of 13 residues. The V gene's germline CDR1 is MDHEN and CDR2 SYDVKM. The CDR3 DNA follows: TGTGCCAGCAGCCCTCTAATACAGGGGGCCGACACCTTC. Its protein product is CASSPLIQGADTF.

This chain connects TRBV7-3 to TRBJ1-2; tentatively, D is TRBD1 (6 bases). This CDR3 spans 14 amino acids. Germline assignment: CDR1 SGHTA and CDR2 FQGTGA. The V end was cut by 9 bases, the J end by 0 bases, with 14 bases between. The CDR3 DNA is TGTGCCAGATTAGACAGGCCAGCTAACTATGGCTACACCTTC. Protein: CARLDRPANYGYTF.

In its sample, this clone was seen a few times. In DNA, the CDR3 is TGTGCCAGCAGTCCCCTTTTAAGTGCATATAGCAATCAGCCCCAGCATTTT. Translated, it gives CASSPLLSAYSNQPQHF. The chain recombines TRBV27 with TRBJ1-5, with D uncertain. The germline CDR1 and CDR2 sequences are MNHEY and SMNVEV (reference sequence). Trimming stripped 5 bases from V and 0 bases from J, with 17 bases between. The CDR3 has 17 residues.

This chain joins TRBV7-9 and TRBJ2-2; 13 nucleotides align to TRBD2. V lost 4 bases to trimming and J lost 5 bases; unmatched junction nucleotides: 4. Germline V gene data show CDR1 as SEHNR and CDR2 as FQNEAQ (reference sequence). The CDR3 loop spans 16 amino acids. As DNA, the CDR3 is TGTGCCAGCAGCTGGACTAGCGGGAGTGGTACCGGGGAGCTGTTTTTT. This translates into CASSWTSGSGTGELFF.

The rearrangement uses TRBV2 and TRBJ2-7; D is ambiguous. The CDR3 length is 13 residues. V was shortened by 4 bases and J by 2 bases, with 9 bases between the two germline ends. Germline V CDR1 and CDR2: SNHLY, FYNNEI. The CDR3 sequence: CASSVDGTYEQYF. In nucleotides, the CDR3 is TGTGCCAGCAGTGTGGACGGAACCTACGAGCAGTACTTC.

This clone was found a few times. The chain couples TRBV30 to TRBJ2-5; 9 bases align to TRBD2. Trimming removed 8 bases from V and 5 bases from J; junction bases left unmatched: 9. Germline CDR1 and CDR2: GTSNPN and SVGIG (reference sequence). CDR3 length: 13 amino acids. The CDR3 protein is CAPTGTSQETQYF. In nucleotides, the CDR3 is TGTGCCCCGACCGGGACTAGCCAGGAGACCCAGTACTTC.

This chain links TRBV19 with TRBJ1-5, with D possibly TRBD1 on 5 matching bases. V lost 6 bases and J lost 7, with 19 bases in between. CDR3 length equals 15 residues. The V gene's germline CDR1 is LNHDA and CDR2 SQIVND (reference sequence). The CDR3 DNA reads TGTGCCAGTAGGAGAATAGGGCAGGGAGAGCAGCCCCAGCATTTT. Amino acid sequence: CASRRIGQGEQPQHF.

This chain joins TRBV7-2 and TRBJ2-7; D gene unclear. The CDR3 loop spans 11 amino acids. The germline V gene has CDR1 SGHTA and CDR2 FQGNSA. V lost 5 bases and J lost 0, with 2 bases in between. The CDR3 nucleotides are TGTGCCAGCAGCCCCTCCTACGAGCAGTACTTC. Encoded protein: CASSPSYEQYF.

This clone was seen a handful of times. The genes are TRBV21-1 and TRBJ2-7; the table's D call, TRBD2, was not checked against the DNA. TRBV21-1 is a documented pseudogene. This CDR3 is built from 16 residues. CDR3 nucleotide sequence: TGTGCCAGCATCATCCCACTAGCGGGAGGGCCTCGGGAGCAGTACTTC. It yields the protein CASIIPLAGGPREQYF.

The rearrangement uses TRBV6-1 and TRBJ1-5; 8 bases are a match to TRBD1. Germline CDR1 and CDR2: MNHNS and SASEGT. V dropped 4 bases and J dropped 11; count of bases not matched to a gene: 10. This CDR3 is built from 14 residues. In DNA form, the CDR3 reads TGTGCCAGCAGTGCCCGACAGGGGAGGTTGTCCCAGCATTTT. It is translated as CASSARQGRLSQHF.

The chain carries TRBV11-3 and TRBJ2-2; tentatively, D is TRBD2 (5 bases). The ends were cut back, 6 bases at V and 5 bases at J, with 13 bases in the middle. The CDR3 spans 14 residues. In germline, CDR1 is SGHNT, CDR2 YENEEA. The CDR3 spells CASSLGWETGELFF. The CDR3, as DNA: TGTGCCAGCAGTCTGGGTTGGGAGACCGGGGAGCTGTTTTTT.

The chain recombines TRBV30 with TRBJ2-7; 9 nucleotides agree with TRBD1. V was pared by 8 bases and J by 1 base, with 3 bases of the junction left unmatched. Germline loops: CDR1 GTSNPN, CDR2 SVGIG (reference sequence). The CDR3 has 12 residues. CDR3 loop: CAGGTGSYEQYF. The CDR3 region has the DNA TGTGCCGGGGGGACAGGGTCCTACGAGCAGTACTTC.

The V call is TRBV7-2, the J call TRBJ2-2; 7 nucleotides agree with TRBD1. Germline lookup yields CDR1 SGHTA and CDR2 FQGNSA. V dropped 5 bases and J dropped 0; count of bases not matched to a gene: 6. The length of the CDR3 is 16 residues. The CDR3 reads CASSRSTGTNTGELFF. The CDR3 bases are TGTGCCAGCAGCCGTTCGACAGGGACGAACACCGGGGAGCTGTTTTTT.

The J gene is TRBJ2-1, the V gene TRBV7-9; perhaps TRBD1 as D (6 bases). V lost 6 bases, J lost 2 bases, and 20 bases lay in between. The length of the CDR3 is 17 residues. CDR1 is SEHNR and CDR2 is FQNEAQ in the germline V gene (reference sequence). In nucleotides, the CDR3 is TGTGCCAGCAGTCAATATCTCCGCCACAGGGCCTACAATGAGCAGTTCTTC. Residues: CASSQYLRHRAYNEQFF.

This clone was observed a single time. This chain links TRBV27 with TRBJ1-1; possible D gene TRBD1, 5 bases. V lost 7 bases to trimming and J lost 11 bases, with 23 bases between them. This CDR3 region has 14 residues. Germline CDR1 and CDR2: MNHEY and SMNVEV (reference sequence). This CDR3 reads CASMIQGKGPRAFF. CDR3 DNA sequence: TGTGCCAGCATGATCCAGGGTAAGGGGCCTCGGGCTTTCTTT.

This sequence joins TRBV2 and TRBJ2-7; 11 nucleotides agree with TRBD1. Germline-derived CDR1 and CDR2 are SNHLY and FYNNEI. The CDR3 runs 14 residues. The V gene end was trimmed by 7 bases and the J gene end by 7 bases; junction bases not matched to a gene: 9. The CDR3 here is CASTGTGGIWEQYF. The CDR3 DNA reads as TGTGCCAGCACTGGGACAGGGGGGATTTGGGAGCAGTACTTC.

This clone came up once. The chain joins TRBV25-1 to TRBJ1-1, with D possibly being TRBD1 (5 bases). This CDR3 contains 14 residues. The V end lost 7 bases, the J end lost 0 bases, and 12 bases lay between the germline ends. Per the germline V gene, CDR1 is MGHDK and CDR2 is SYGVNS. Written as DNA, the CDR3 is TGTGCCAGCACCCGAGGGGAGGTGAACACTGAAGCTTTCTTT. As protein: CASTRGEVNTEAFF. Full variable domain (outside the CDR3, taken from reference TRBV25-1 and TRBJ1-1): EADIYQTPRYLVIGTGKKITLECSQTMGHDKMYWYQQDPGMELHLIHYSYGVNSTEKGDLSSESTVSRIRTEHFPLTLESARPSHTSQYLCASTRGEVNTEAFFGQGTRLTVV.

A remark on this clone: Mismatch with germline at one junction end may stem from a read error. CDR3 region: CSAKRDRIDHF. DNA for the CDR3: TGCAGTGCTAAACGGGACAGGATAGACCACTTC. The chain employs TRBV20-1 and TRBJ2-7; 8 bases align to TRBD1. Germline lookup yields CDR1 DFQATT and CDR2 SNEGSKA (reference sequence). The CDR3 extends over 11 amino acids.

This chain uses TRBV28 with TRBJ1-2, with D tentatively TRBD1 (6 bases). V dropped 4 bases and J dropped 3 bases, with 18 bases sitting between them. The CDR3 extends over 16 amino acids. Germline CDR1 MDHEN, CDR2 SYDVKM. This CDR3 reads CASSSLQGLGDYGYTF. As DNA, the CDR3 is TGTGCCAGCAGTTCACTCCAGGGGCTTGGGGACTATGGCTACACCTTC.

This clone was seen a handful of times. The V call is TRBV7-9, the J call TRBJ1-6; tentatively, D is TRBD1 (5 bases). Germline V gene data show CDR1 as SEHNR and CDR2 as FQNEAQ (reference sequence). The CDR3 is made up of 15 amino acids. V was pared by 0 bases and J by 10 bases, with 13 bases between. The chain's CDR3 is CASSLAQGDGSPLHF. CDR3 sequence (DNA): TGTGCCAGCAGCTTAGCTCAGGGCGATGGGTCACCCCTCCACTTT.

This clone appeared a few times. The rearrangement joins TRBV19 to TRBJ1-6, with no clear D. Germline-derived CDR1 and CDR2 are LNHDA and SQIVND (reference sequence). Trimming took off 5 bases at V and 6 bases at J, with 17 bases between the two ends. The CDR3 consists of 16 residues. CDR3 residues: CASSVTQGKINSPLHF. The CDR3 DNA sequence: TGTGCCAGTAGTGTAACTCAAGGAAAGATTAATTCACCCCTCCACTTT. Together with reference TRBV19 and TRBJ1-6, the CDR3 gives the full variable domain: DGGITQSPKYLFRKEGQNVTLSCEQNLNHDAMYWYRQDPGQGLRLIYYSQIVNDFQKGDIAEGYSVSREKKESFPLTVTSAQKNPTAFYLCASSVTQGKINSPLHFGNGTRLTVT.

The V call is TRBV28, the J call TRBJ2-1; 7 positions agree with TRBD2. The CDR3 sequence is 16 residues long. After removal of 3 bases from V and 6 bases from J, the junction contained 11 bases not matched to a gene. Germline assignment: CDR1 MDHEN and CDR2 SYDVKM. CDR3 residues: CASSFPSGGGSNEQFF. DNA for the CDR3: TGTGCCAGCAGTTTTCCCTCGGGGGGAGGGAGCAATGAGCAGTTCTTC.